This T cell receptor (beta chain) was captured by sequencing in a study of T cell responses to AZD1222 COVID-19 vaccine. Study-level results: Baseline seropositives among AZD1222 recipients totaled only five to seven. Per reports, nearly half of all spike-specific TCRs target regions that are unmutated in variants. The donor cohort was predominantly white British with a female majority, and clonal diversity may have been underestimated.

The repertoire was sequenced with immunoSEQ multiplex PCR; TCRdb's copy has only in-frame clones and lacks some. The sample records roughly 79,000 clones, about 90% being singletons. As to this clone: Its antigen remains unidentified.

The V gene's germline CDR1 is LNHDA and CDR2 SQIVND (reference sequence). CDR3 size: 16 residues. The ends were cut back, 3 bases at V and 0 bases at J, with 14 bases in the middle. The chain combines TRBV19 with TRBJ1-2; no clear D gene. This sequence was found in an adult in good health. The sequenced sample was peripheral blood, obtained on day 0 of MenACWY control vaccination. The CDR3 here is CASSIQVGSSNYGYTF. CDR3 in DNA: TGTGCCAGTAGTATTCAGGTCGGCAGCTCTAACTATGGCTACACCTTC.